Detailed here is one T cell receptor (beta chain). The specificity of this receptor is unknown. The input lacks base qualities; no much larger clone sits a single base away. This record belongs to a study of T cell responses to AZD1222 COVID-19 vaccine listed by TCRdb under 2021. For the wider study: AZD1222 recipients given second doses at about 4 weeks or at about 12 weeks were pooled, since spike-specific TCR depth and breadth were not found to differ between the two schedules. TCR sequencing was performed for about 240 trial participants, of whom about 200 were given two doses of AZD1222 and around 25 were given two doses of MenACWY control vaccine. Trial participants were enrolled into age subgroups of 18-55, 56-69 and 70-plus years, which contained approximately 150, 30 and 60 TCR-sequenced participants, respectively.

The time point label, read with the paper, signifies: baseline before first vaccination. Vaccinee samples came from UK trials COV001 and COV002, including a single-blind randomized controlled phase 2/3 trial of AZD1222 (ChAdOx1 nCoV-19) in healthy adults. For TCRbeta chain sequencing, PBMC samples were collected from trial participants at day 0 and at day 28 after the second dose. The CDR3 regions of human TCRbeta chains were subjected to immunosequencing. In the original analysis: Repertoire TCRs were matched against a reference library of SARS-CoV-2-specific TCRs generated with the MIRA antigen-specificity platform. Breadth was defined as the fraction of unique TCRs that were SARS-CoV-2-associated. Depth was defined as the fraction of total T cells that were SARS-CoV-2-associated. Using the MIRA data, each spike-specific TCR was mapped to the spike region that the TCR reacts to and placed in a CD4 or CD8 class. Log10-transformed breadth and depth values were compared by one-way ANOVA with Sidak's multiple comparisons tests. TCRdb mirrors the immuneACCESS table, restricted to in-frame sequences. Some clones are absent from its copies; in checked studies, under half trace to an unresolved V gene, and the reason for the others is unknown. The V and J calls and clone size were taken over from that table, and D and trimming were inferred from the DNA. This sample comprises approximately 100,000 clones, around nine tenths of them detected only once. Roughly 12% of the sample comes from the top ten.

The CDR1 and CDR2 encoded by the germline V gene (reference sequence) are LNHNV and YYDKDF. The CDR3 numbers 16 residues from cysteine through phenylalanine. CDR3 DNA is the only sequence kept; it has 48 bases, read in frame from the first base. V ends up 0 bases short and J 7 bases short, with an unmatched junction base count of 8. Study-level results and caveats: Vaccine-associated CD4 TCRs spanned the whole spike protein, with dominant responses in regions 160-218 and 743-854. Conclusions about previously exposed vaccinees were limited because only a handful of AZD1222 recipients were SARS-CoV-2 seropositive at baseline. Reportedly, close to half of the unique spike-specific TCRs recognized epitopes lying outside the regions that are mutated in the B.1.351 and B.1.1.7 variants. Spike-specific TCR breadth and depth rose significantly after two AZD1222 doses compared with day 0 and with MenACWY recipients. In the small 56-69-year group, the increase in depth fell short of significance, most likely because of low power. Participants were mostly white British and included more females than males, and it was suggested by the authors that clonal diversity may have been underestimated. Because no day 14 peak-response samples were available, repertoires were characterized only after the peak T cell response.

The sample consisted of peripheral blood, taken on day 0 of AZD1222 vaccination. The sequence is built from TRBV15 and TRBJ2-7, and TRBD2 aligns with 11 junction nucleotides. The TCR sequence derives from an adult in good health. The DNA is TGTGCCACCAGCAGAGATCTAGCGGGAGGCTTCGCGGAGCAGTACTTC. It specifies CATSRDLAGGFAEQYF.